This entry is about one TCR beta chain. The PCR had 60 Vbeta and 13 Jbeta primers. Produced via immunoSEQ multiplex PCR; TCRdb's table is partial and in-frame only. In the table there are more than 90,000 clones, about 76% of which are singletons. V was clipped by 4 bases and J by 5 bases, with 15 bases between them. This CDR3 has 15 amino acids. Germline CDR1 is KGHSY and CDR2 is FQNENV. The data are from a study of cytomegalovirus exposure and HLA in healthy donors. The chain uses TRBV16 and TRBJ1-5, with a weak D call TRBD1 (5 bases). This receptor was taken from a man younger than 45 in good health and CMV-seropositive. Material: PBMCs. This CDR3 is CASSPLTDADQPQHF. In nucleotides, the CDR3 is TGTGCCAGCAGCCCATTGACAGACGCCGATCAGCCCCAGCATTTT. The variable domain in full, completed from reference TRBV16 and TRBJ1-5, reads GEEVAQTPKHLVRGEGQKAKLYCAPIKGHSYVFWYQQVLKNEFKFLISFQNENVFDETGMPKERFSAKCLPNSPCSLEIQATKLEDSAVYFCASSPLTDADQPQHFGDGTRLSIL.